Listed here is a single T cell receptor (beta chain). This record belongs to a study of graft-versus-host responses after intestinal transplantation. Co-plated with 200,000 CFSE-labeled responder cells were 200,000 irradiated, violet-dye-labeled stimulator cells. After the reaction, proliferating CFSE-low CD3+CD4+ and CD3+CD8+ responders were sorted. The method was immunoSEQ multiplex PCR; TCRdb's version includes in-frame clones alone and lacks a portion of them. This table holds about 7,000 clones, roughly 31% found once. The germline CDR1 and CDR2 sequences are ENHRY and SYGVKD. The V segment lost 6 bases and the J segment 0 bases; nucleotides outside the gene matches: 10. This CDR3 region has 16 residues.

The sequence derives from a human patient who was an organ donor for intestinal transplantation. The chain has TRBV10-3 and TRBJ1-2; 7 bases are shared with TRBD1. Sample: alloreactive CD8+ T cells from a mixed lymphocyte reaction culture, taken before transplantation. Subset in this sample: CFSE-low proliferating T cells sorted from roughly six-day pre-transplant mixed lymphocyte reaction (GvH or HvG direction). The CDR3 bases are TGTGCCATCAGCCACCCGGACAGGCCTACTAACTATGGCTACACCTTC. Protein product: CAISHPDRPTNYGYTF.